This T cell receptor (beta chain) comes out of a study of blood T cell repertoires in COVID-19. Generated by immunoSEQ multiplex PCR, the TCRdb table keeps only in-frame clones and is missing some. This sample has 200,000 to 250,000 clones, with 83% found just once. The Seattle site enrolled patients during active infection and followed them longitudinally. Sequenced sample: peripheral blood. This clonotype was obtained from a woman younger than 45 with COVID-19, enrolled during active disease.

In nucleotides, the CDR3 is TGTGCCAGTAGTATAGCGGGCTCTGGAAACACCATATATTTT. Its protein product is CASSIAGSGNTIYF. The chain has TRBV19 and TRBJ1-3; no definite D call. This CDR3 is built from 14 residues. The V end was cut by 1 base, the J end by 0 bases, with 4 bases between. Germline V gives CDR1 LNHDA, CDR2 SQIVND (reference sequence).